This is a list of T cell receptor beta chains from one sample in a study of beta chain features in type 1 diabetes. Data came from immunoSEQ multiplex PCR; TCRdb stores just in-frame clones and leaves some out. This table holds about half a million clones, roughly 31% found once. What was sequenced was naive CD4+ T cells from blood. These receptors came from a man younger than 30 in good health. CDR3s include the opening cysteine and the closing phenylalanine or tryptophan. Each record gives: V gene, J gene, CDR3 protein.

TRBV30,TRBJ2-5,CAWGGGETQYF
TRBV7-9,TRBJ2-3,CASSPTLRSTDTQYF
TRBV7-9,TRBJ2-3,CASSLAEAASTDTQYF
TRBV20-1,TRBJ2-1,CSAGTVNEQFF
TRBV7-2,TRBJ2-1,CASSLVYNEQFF
TRBV4-2,TRBJ1-5,CASSQGTGDQPQHF
TRBV10-1,TRBJ2-2,CASSVQANTGELFF
TRBV7-6,TRBJ2-3,CASSNLADTQYF
TRBV12-5,TRBJ2-3,CASGLPPLGTDTQYF
TRBV30,TRBJ1-2,CAWSRMGQANYGYTF
TRBV29-1,TRBJ1-2,CSVEAGDRIYGYTF
TRBV15,TRBJ2-1,CATSRVRGRYNEQFF
TRBV14,TRBJ1-4,CASSQVGRDEKLFF
TRBV7-6,TRBJ2-1,CASSLGTIQFF
TRBV2,TRBJ2-2,CASRGSTGELFF
TRBV5-1,TRBJ2-4,CASSPVGGQNIQYF
TRBV10-3,TRBJ2-5,CAISDRRVQETQYF
TRBV4-3,TRBJ2-5,CASSQDRRETQYF
TRBV11-2,TRBJ2-7,CASSPDWVTYEQYF
TRBV10-3,TRBJ1-5,CAISEMQSNQPQHF
TRBV4-2,TRBJ2-7,CASSHGQGNYYEQYF
TRBV19,TRBJ2-1,CASSPRGTSFYNEQFF
TRBV30,TRBJ1-2,CAWSVKRARGGYTF
TRBV15,TRBJ2-5,CATSRGGQETQYF
TRBV30,TRBJ2-5,CAWGELGETQYF
TRBV6-5,TRBJ2-4,CASNAPGSDIQYF
TRBV9,TRBJ2-3,CASSVPGLGTDTQYF
TRBV6-5,TRBJ2-7,CASSTGDRMSEQYF
TRBV29-1,TRBJ2-1,CSVEKISSSYAEQFF
TRBV7-8,TRBJ1-4,CASSLVDSTNEKLFF
TRBV9,TRBJ2-3,CASSGLTGGRDTQYF
TRBV19,TRBJ2-5,CASNSNRGETQYF
TRBV30,TRBJ2-6,CAQGGEPGANVLTF
TRBV7-8,TRBJ2-2,CATGRTYNTGELFF
TRBV9,TRBJ1-1,CASSVDSQNTEAFF
TRBV10-3,TRBJ2-3,CAITLDQSTDTQYF
TRBV9,TRBJ2-4,CASSVGGDIQYF
TRBV15,TRBJ2-1,CATSRGAGNYNEQFF
TRBV30,TRBJ1-5,CAWETGNQPQHF
TRBV18,TRBJ2-3,CASSGTLLTDTQYF
TRBV27,TRBJ2-6,CASSLSALGSGANVLTF
TRBV28,TRBJ2-1,CASSFPQGARNEQFF
TRBV10-3,TRBJ2-1,CAISESAGSYNEQFF
TRBV9,TRBJ2-1,CASSVGSGTYNEQFF
TRBV30,TRBJ1-5,CAWSLQGGNQPQHF
TRBV13,TRBJ1-2,CASSLERGYGYTF
TRBV5-6,TRBJ2-5,CASRYRDRETQYF
TRBV27,TRBJ1-4,CASSLFRDEKLFF
TRBV29-1,TRBJ1-3,CSVVSGNTIYF
TRBV9,TRBJ2-2,CASSVGKKTNTGELFF
TRBV7-8,TRBJ2-3,CASSLEGQSTDTQYF
TRBV7-9,TRBJ2-5,CASSTYGTGGVKTQYF
TRBV7-3,TRBJ2-7,CASSLDRTSYEQYF
TRBV14,TRBJ2-7,CASSPWDSTTYEQYF
TRBV20-1,TRBJ2-1,CSAHRGGNPFF
TRBV9,TRBJ2-7,CASSVVGGSYEQYF
TRBV30,TRBJ2-7,CAWGGSRYEQYF
TRBV25-1,TRBJ2-1,CASSALAGSSYNEQFF
TRBV2,TRBJ2-5,CASSENRQGMNF